The 8 T cell receptor beta chains in this list originate from one sample, sequenced in a study of blood T cells in healthy people across ages. The authors ran a second PCR of about 6 to 11 cycles using a sample-barcoded 5' primer and a J-beta primer mix. MiXCR, applied by TCRdb to the 5' RACE reads, yields one record per CDR3 protein. There are hundreds of thousands of distinct CDR3 sequences in the sample; around 38% occur only once, and 25% to 35% lies in the top ten. Specimen: blood. These TCRs come from a man of 80 years or more in good health.

This clonotype appeared once. The J gene is TRBJ1-2, the V gene TRBV14; TRBD1 might be the D (5 bases). The germline V gene has CDR1 SGHDN and CDR2 FVKESK. Trimming removed 1 base at V and 2 bases at J, with 17 bases between. This CDR3 contains 17 residues. CDR3 in DNA: TGTGCCAGCAGCCAAGCGGGGCTAAGGGGCGCGAACTATGGCTACACCTTC. This codes for CASSQAGLRGANYGYTF.

This clonotype was found a few times. CDR3: CASSQWTGAQETQYF. CDR3 DNA: TGTGCCAGCAGCCAATGGACAGGGGCCCAAGAGACCCAGTACTTC. V is TRBV14 and J is TRBJ2-5; 9 nucleotides line up with TRBD1. Germline CDR1 reads SGHDN; CDR2 reads FVKESK. Losses at the gene ends were 2 bases for V and 1 base for J; bases not matched to a gene: 2. This CDR3 has 15 amino acids.

The genes are TRBV5-1 and TRBJ2-5; 11 bases are shared with TRBD1. The better agreement between TRBJ2-7 and the DNA end casts doubt on the J call. This CDR3 is 14 amino acids long. The germline CDR1 and CDR2 sequences are SGHRS and YFSETQ. CDR3 DNA: TGCGCCAGCAGCCGGGGACAGGGGGTTGACGAGCAGTACTTC. The encoded protein is CASSRGQGVDEQYF.

V and J are TRBV20-1 and TRBJ2-4; perhaps TRBD2 as D (5 bases). The J call may be mistaken, given a closer DNA end match to TRBJ2-7. CDR3 length: 12 amino acids. Germline CDR1 is DFQATT and CDR2 is SNEGSKA (reference sequence). The CDR3 reads CSARYVGNEQYF. In DNA, the CDR3 is TGCAGTGCTAGATATGTCGGGAACGAGCAGTACTTC.

V and J are TRBV7-8 and TRBJ2-3; D not resolved. Germline V gene sequence: CDR1 SGHVS, CDR2 FQNEAQ. Between the trimmed V and J ends, which lost 0 bases and 4 bases, there was a span of 20 bases. The CDR3 is 18 amino acids. CDR3 sequence (DNA): TGTGCCAGCAGCTTAGCCCTTCGAGCTGGCGGTGATCCAGATACGCAGTATTTT. The encoded protein is CASSLALRAGGDPDTQYF.

The chain carries TRBV7-2 and TRBJ2-6; D gene ambiguous. CDR1 is SGHTA and CDR2 is FQGNSA in the germline V gene. Deletions cut 3 bases from V and 3 bases from J, with 6 bases between. The CDR3 loop spans 14 amino acids. The CDR3 nucleotides are TGTGCCAGCAGCTTTGCGTATGGGGCCAACGTCCTGACTTTC. It translates to CASSFAYGANVLTF.

The V gene is TRBV6-2 or TRBV6-3, the J gene TRBJ2-7; maybe TRBD2 (5 bases). This CDR3 is 15 amino acids long. V was trimmed by 4 bases and J by 2 bases, leaving 15 bases between them. CDR1 and CDR2 from the germline V gene are MNHEY and SVGEGT. The CDR3 DNA reads as TGTGCCAGCAGTTCCCTGACTATACGGACCTACGAGCAGTACTTC. Its translation: CASSSLTIRTYEQYF.

The chain uses TRBV4-1 and TRBJ2-1, with 12 bases matching TRBD2. Unmatched junction bases numbered 12, after V lost 0 bases and J lost 6 bases. There are 19 residues in the CDR3. CDR1 MGHRA and CDR2 YSYEKL come from the germline V gene. The DNA for the CDR3 is TGCGCCAGCAGCCAAGATCTAGCGGGAGGGCTTCCCTCTTTCAATGAGCAGTTCTTC. Protein product: CASSQDLAGGLPSFNEQFF.